Listed below are T cell receptor beta chains from one sample, sequenced in a study of blood T cell repertoires in COVID-19. Sequencing was performed with immunoSEQ multiplex PCR; in TCRdb, only in-frame clones are kept and a portion is missing. Of some 200,000 clones listed, around nine tenths were seen once; the top ten hold 12%. The specimen was peripheral blood. Receptors were obtained from a woman aged 18-29 years who had recovered from COVID-19. CDR3s include the opening cysteine and the closing phenylalanine or tryptophan. The order of the fields is V gene, J gene, clone size, D gene, CDR3 protein, CDR3 DNA. D genes are given only for firm matches. Clone size is stated in some rows and not others, as once, few, many or a class when expanded.

TRBV10-3	TRBJ1-2	once	TRBD1	CAITSDRDGSGYTF	TGTGCCATCACATCGGACAGGGACGGCTCTGGCTACACCTTC
TRBV20-1	TRBJ2-3	NA	TRBD2	CSASTLAGRGDTQYF	TGCAGTGCTAGTACCCTAGCGGGAAGGGGAGATACGCAGTATTTT
TRBV12-5	TRBJ2-3	NA	TRBD2	CASGLAFGLAGEDTDTQYF	TGTGCTAGTGGTTTGGCCTTTGGGTTAGCGGGAGAAGACACAGATACGCAGTATTTT
TRBV5-4	TRBJ2-3	NA	TRBD2	CASSLVRAGGPPDTQYF	TGTGCCAGCAGCTTGGTCAGAGCGGGAGGCCCTCCAGATACGCAGTATTTT
TRBV4-2	TRBJ1-5	NA	NA	CASSQELGGGIGQPQHF	TGTGCCAGCAGCCAAGAACTGGGGGGTGGGATAGGCCAGCCCCAGCATTTT
TRBV6-5	TRBJ2-5	NA	TRBD2	CASSWGLAGDETQYF	TGTGCCAGCAGTTGGGGACTAGCGGGAGATGAGACCCAGTACTTC
TRBV21-1	TRBJ2-1	NA	NA	CASSKSGVGDNEQFF	TGTGCCAGCAGCAAATCGGGAGTTGGAGACAATGAGCAGTTCTTC
TRBV2	TRBJ1-1	NA	NA	CASIYGAAPNTEAFF	TGTGCCAGCATATATGGGGCCGCCCCGAACACTGAAGCTTTCTTT
TRBV30	TRBJ2-7	NA	TRBD1	CAWSRDRGYEQYF	TGTGCCTGGAGTAGGGACAGGGGATACGAGCAGTACTTC
TRBV3-1/TRBV3-2	TRBJ1-3	once	NA	CASSQVSGLAATIYF	TGTGCCAGCAGCCAAGTCTCAGGACTGGCTGCCACCATATATTTT
TRBV7-3	TRBJ1-2	NA	NA	CASSLTLGLNYGYTF	TGTGCCAGCAGCTTAACTCTAGGCCTTAACTATGGCTACACCTTC
TRBV13	TRBJ1-1	NA	NA	CASSLGRGWNTEAFF	TGTGCCAGCAGCTTAGGCCGGGGGTGGAACACTGAAGCTTTCTTT
TRBV30	TRBJ1-1	NA	NA	CAWTRTANTEAFF	TGTGCCTGGACCCGGACAGCAAACACTGAAGCTTTCTTT
TRBV6-2/TRBV6-3	TRBJ2-1	NA	TRBD2	CASSYRTSGRNEQFF	TGTGCCAGCAGTTACCGGACTAGCGGGAGGAATGAGCAGTTCTTC
TRBV5-8	TRBJ1-3	NA	NA	CASILGQSSGNTIYF	TGTGCCAGCATCCTGGGACAATCCTCTGGAAACACCATATATTTT
TRBV29-1	TRBJ1-2	NA	NA	CSVPGGTYGYTF	TGCAGCGTCCCTGGAGGGACCTATGGCTACACCTTC
TRBV4-3	TRBJ1-4	NA	TRBD1	CASSRSGTGARKLFF	TGCGCCAGCAGCCGGTCCGGGACAGGAGCCAGAAAACTGTTTTTT
TRBV6-2/TRBV6-3	TRBJ2-5	NA	TRBD2	CASSYRLAGGQETQYF	TGTGCCAGCAGTTACAGACTAGCGGGAGGACAAGAGACCCAGTACTTC
TRBV27	TRBJ2-5	NA	NA	CASRSYGQGREETQYF	TGTGCCAGCCGATCTTATGGGCAGGGGAGGGAGGAGACCCAGTACTTC
TRBV19	TRBJ1-4	NA	NA	CASSATVTNEKLFF	TGTGCCAGTAGTGCGACAGTTACTAATGAAAAACTGTTTTTT
TRBV6-1	TRBJ2-2	NA	NA	CASRESSAHVYTGELFF	TGTGCCAGCAGGGAATCTAGCGCCCACGTCTACACCGGGGAGCTGTTTTTT
TRBV27	TRBJ2-1	NA	TRBD2	CASSPAGLAGTGQFF	TGTGCCAGCAGCCCGGCGGGACTAGCGGGAACGGGGCAGTTCTTC
TRBV20-1	TRBJ1-2	NA	NA	CSGGPDGYTF	TGCAGTGGAGGGCCAGATGGCTACACCTTC
TRBV5-8	TRBJ1-5	NA	TRBD1	CASSPGQGLNQPQHF	TGTGCCAGCAGCCCAGGACAGGGCCTAAATCAGCCCCAGCATTTT
TRBV9	TRBJ2-1	NA	NA	CASSANREQFF	TGTGCCAGCAGCGCAAACCGGGAGCAGTTCTTC
TRBV6-2/TRBV6-3	TRBJ1-2	NA	NA	CASNPTRMFGYGYTF	TGTGCCAGCAACCCCACGAGAATGTTCGGCTATGGCTACACCTTC
TRBV3-1/TRBV3-2	TRBJ2-5	NA	TRBD2	CASSPVELAGVGETQYF	TGTGCCAGCAGCCCAGTCGAACTAGCGGGAGTCGGTGAGACCCAGTACTTC
TRBV9	TRBJ1-1	NA	NA	CASSVGAGRESFF	TGTGCCAGCAGCGTAGGGGCAGGGAGGGAGTCTTTCTTT
TRBV4-2	TRBJ2-7	NA	NA	CASSQERGSYEQYF	TGTGCCAGCAGCCAAGAAAGAGGGAGTTACGAGCAGTACTTC
TRBV5-4	TRBJ1-1	NA	NA	CASSLDTGSNTEAFF	TGTGCCAGCAGCTTGGATACAGGGTCGAACACTGAAGCTTTCTTT
TRBV19	TRBJ2-7	NA	NA	CASMRGSSSYEQYF	TGTGCCAGTATGAGGGGGTCGAGCTCCTACGAGCAGTACTTC
TRBV19	TRBJ2-1	few	NA	CASSGESYNEQFF	TGTGCCAGTAGCGGGGAGTCCTACAATGAGCAGTTCTTC
TRBV4-1	TRBJ1-5	NA	NA	CASSTYLANQPQHF	TGCGCCAGCAGCACTTATTTAGCAAATCAGCCCCAGCATTTT
TRBV7-9	TRBJ2-2	NA	TRBD2	CASSIRLAGGVTGELFF	TGTGCCAGCAGCATCCGACTAGCGGGAGGTGTCACCGGGGAGCTGTTTTTT
TRBV6-6	TRBJ1-2	NA	NA	CASSYDSLGYGYTF	TGTGCCAGCAGTTACGACAGTCTGGGGTATGGCTACACCTTC
TRBV9	TRBJ2-2	NA	TRBD2	CASSVREGNTGELFF	TGTGCCAGCAGCGTACGGGAGGGAAATACCGGGGAGCTGTTTTTT
TRBV19	TRBJ2-3	many	TRBD2	CASSGLAGADTQYF	TGTGCCAGTAGTGGACTAGCGGGAGCAGATACGCAGTATTTT
TRBV19	TRBJ2-1	NA	NA	CASSTFGTEINEQFF	TGTGCCAGTAGTACCTTCGGGACTGAAATCAATGAGCAGTTCTTC